A selection of T cell receptor beta chains follows, all from one sample in a study of CD8+ T cells in alopecia areata. Some clones are missing from TCRdb's copy, which holds only in-frame ones; the method was immunoSEQ multiplex PCR. The sample holds over 100,000 clones, around three fifths seen once. This specimen consisted of CD8+ T cells sorted from blood, obtained at week 24, from a patient treated with tofacitinib. The receptors shown here come from a human donor with alopecia areata. Each CDR3 is given with its conserved first and last residue. D genes are given only for firm matches. The listing skips clone size in some rows; elsewhere it reads once, few, many or a size class.

J gene | D gene | clone size | V gene | CDR3 DNA | CDR3 protein
TRBJ2-3 | - | few | TRBV4-3 | TGCGCCAGCAGCCGCAGGACAGATACGCAGTATTTT | CASSRRTDTQYF
TRBJ2-7 | - | - | TRBV5-1 | TGCGCCAGCAGTCCCTGGATAGGAACCCACGAGCAGTACTTC | CASSPWIGTHEQYF
TRBJ2-2 | TRBD1 | - | TRBV6-4 | TGTGCCAGCAGTGGAGGGGGCGCCGGGGAGCTGTTTTTT | CASSGGGAGELFF
TRBJ1-3 | - | - | TRBV5-4 | TGTGCCAGCCGGGGGGCTGGAAACACCATATATTTT | CASRGAGNTIYF
TRBJ2-6 | TRBD1 | - | TRBV7-2 | TGTGCCAGCAGCTTAGCGACAGGGGGCGAGGATGGGGCCAACGTCCTGACTTTC | CASSLATGGEDGANVLTF
TRBJ2-7 | - | - | TRBV27 | TGTGCCAGCAGTTGGGCAGGCGGTGCTTGGGACGAGCAGTACTTC | CASSWAGGAWDEQYF
TRBJ2-1 | TRBD2 | - | TRBV6-1 | TGTGCCAGCAGTGACGGGACTAGCGGGGGGAATGAGCAGTTCTTC | CASSDGTSGGNEQFF
TRBJ1-6 | - | - | TRBV5-6 | TGTGCCAGCAGCGACGTTTATAATTCACCCCTCCACTTT | CASSDVYNSPLHF
TRBJ2-5 | - | - | TRBV9 | TGTGCCAGCAGCGGGGACGGGGACTGGACCCTAGCGACCCAGTACTTC | CASSGDGDWTLATQYF
TRBJ1-6 | TRBD1 | - | TRBV5-1 | TGCGCCAGCAGCTTGGATTGGGACAGGGATAATTCACCCCTCCACTTT | CASSLDWDRDNSPLHF
TRBJ1-2 | - | once | TRBV4-1 | TGCGCCAGCAGCCAAGATGGGACAAAATATGGCTACACCTTC | CASSQDGTKYGYTF
TRBJ1-2 | - | - | TRBV29-1 | TGCAGCGTTGAATCATGGGGGAAGGGGGGCTACACCTTC | CSVESWGKGGYTF
TRBJ2-1 | TRBD1 | once | TRBV7-9 | TGTGCCAGCAGGCCCTTTTCAGGGGGCTACTACAATGAGCAGTTCTTC | CASRPFSGGYYNEQFF
TRBJ2-5 | TRBD2 | once | TRBV4-3 | TGCGCCAGCAGCCAAGATCTAATCCTAGCGGTGGAGCAAGAGACCCAGTACTTC | CASSQDLILAVEQETQYF
TRBJ1-1 | - | once | TRBV6-4 | TGTGCCAGCAGCCTGGACAGTTCAACTGAAGCTTTCTTT | CASSLDSSTEAFF
TRBJ1-1 | - | - | TRBV20-1 | TGCAGTGCTCGGACAGATGAAGCTTTCTTT | CSARTDEAFF
TRBJ2-3 | - | - | TRBV30 | TGTGCCTGGATGGCAGATACGCAGTATTTT | CAWMADTQYF
TRBJ1-2 | - | once | TRBV29-1 | TGCAGCGTCTCCCATAGGCTCCATGGCTACACCTTC | CSVSHRLHGYTF
TRBJ1-5 | TRBD1 | - | TRBV2 | TGTGCCAGCAGGGGACAGGGTGGGTTCCTTAGCAATCAGCCCCAGCATTTT | CASRGQGGFLSNQPQHF
TRBJ1-4 | - | few | TRBV5-1 | TGCGCCAGCAGCTTGGGCCTGAAACAGGGTACTAATGAAAAACTGTTTTTT | CASSLGLKQGTNEKLFF
TRBJ1-4 | - | - | TRBV7-9 | TGTGCCAGCAGCCAACGGGGCGGCGCGCGTGAAAAACTGTTTTTT | CASSQRGGAREKLFF
TRBJ2-7 | TRBD1 | - | TRBV27 | TGTGCCAGCAGTTTACAGGGGGCAGATGGCGAGCAGTACTTC | CASSLQGADGEQYF
TRBJ1-6 | - | - | TRBV7-6 | TGTGCCAGCAGCGCAGGGGTTTCACCCCTCCACTTT | CASSAGVSPLHF
TRBJ2-1 | TRBD1 | once | TRBV27 | TGCGCCAGCAGTTTCCCCCCGACAGGGAGCTCCTACAATGAGCAGTTCTTC | CASSFPPTGSSYNEQFF
TRBJ2-1 | TRBD2 | - | TRBV29-1 | TGCAGCACCGGGCGGGGGGGCCGGGATGAGCAGTTCTTC | CSTGRGGRDEQFF
TRBJ1-2 | TRBD1 | - | TRBV29-1 | TGCAGCGTTGGCTCTCAGGGGGGTCTTTATGGCTACACCTTC | CSVGSQGGLYGYTF
TRBJ1-5 | - | - | TRBV4-1 | TGCGCCAGCAGCCAAGTGGCAGGGGCCAATCAGCCCCAGCATTTT | CASSQVAGANQPQHF
TRBJ1-2 | - | - | TRBV6-5 | TGTGCCAGCAGTTCGTGGGTCGACTATGGCTACACCTTC | CASSSWVDYGYTF
TRBJ2-3 | TRBD2 | - | TRBV29-1 | TGCAGCGCCGTAGCGGGGGCGACTTTCGGAGATACGCAGTATTTT | CSAVAGATFGDTQYF
TRBJ1-1 | - | - | TRBV7-8 | TGTGCCAGCAGCTTAGTCGCAGGGACTGAAGCTTTCTTT | CASSLVAGTEAFF
TRBJ2-7 | - | - | TRBV13 | TGTGCCAGCAGCTCCGGGGGCGCCTACGAGCAGTACTTC | CASSSGGAYEQYF
TRBJ1-5 | - | few | TRBV2 | TGTGCCAGCAGTGAATACCTTCAGCCCCAGCATTTT | CASSEYLQPQHF
TRBJ1-5 | - | few | TRBV13 | TGTGCCAGCAGCTTAGCAGGGATGGGCAATCAGCCCCAGCATTTT | CASSLAGMGNQPQHF
TRBJ2-7 | - | - | TRBV4-1 | TGCGCCAGCAGCCTCGATAGCTCCTACGAGCAGTACTTC | CASSLDSSYEQYF
TRBJ2-7 | - | - | TRBV27 | TGTGCCAGCAGTTTGGAGGCGTGGGGCTCCTACGAGCAGTACTTC | CASSLEAWGSYEQYF
TRBJ1-1 | - | - | TRBV30 | TGTGCCTGGAGCGGGGCCATGAACACTGAAGCTTTCTTT | CAWSGAMNTEAFF
TRBJ2-2 | TRBD2 | - | TRBV7-8 | TGTGCCAGCAGCCCGGGGGCTAGCGGGGGTAACGGGGAGCTGTTTTTT | CASSPGASGGNGELFF
TRBJ2-7 | - | - | TRBV10-3 | TGTGCCATCAGTGATCTCCCCGGACAGGAGGGAGGCTACGAGCAGTACTTC | CAISDLPGQEGGYEQYF
TRBJ2-3 | TRBD2 | - | TRBV5-1 | TGCGCCAGCAGCTCCCGATCGATCCGGGAGGGCACAGATACGCAGTATTTT | CASSSRSIREGTDTQYF
TRBJ1-6 | - | - | TRBV27 | TGTGCCAGCAGTACATGGGAAAATTCACCCCTCCACTTT | CASSTWENSPLHF
TRBJ2-1 | - | - | TRBV6-4 | TGTGCCAGCAGCCCCGCGGAATACAATGAGCAGTTCTTC | CASSPAEYNEQFF
TRBJ2-5 | TRBD1 | - | TRBV4-3 | TGCGCCAGCAGCCAGAGGACAGGGGGGCGGCAAGAGACCCAGTACTTC | CASSQRTGGRQETQYF
TRBJ2-1 | - | - | TRBV18 | TGTGCCAGCTCACCGACTGAAGGTTCCTACAATGAGCAGTTCTTC | CASSPTEGSYNEQFF
TRBJ1-1 | - | few | TRBV7-9 | TGTGCCAGCAGCTTAGATGTCCCAGGGAGAGCTTTCTTT | CASSLDVPGRAFF
TRBJ2-5 | TRBD1 | few | TRBV6-1 | TGTGCCAGCAGTCTCCAGACAGGGACCGTCGAGACCCAGTACTTC | CASSLQTGTVETQYF
TRBJ1-6 | TRBD1 | - | TRBV13 | TGTGCCAGCAGCTTATTGGGACAGGATGGGAATTCACCCCTCCACTTT | CASSLLGQDGNSPLHF
TRBJ1-4 | - | few | TRBV5-1 | TGCGCCAGCAGCTTTTCCGCCCGGACGGCGTATGAGGAAAAACTGTTTTTT | CASSFSARTAYEEKLFF
TRBJ1-6 | - | - | TRBV30 | TGTGCCTGGGACGGGCGCGGGTATTCACCCCTCCACTTT | CAWDGRGYSPLHF
TRBJ1-1 | TRBD1 | - | TRBV30 | TGTGCCTGGATTGAATTGACAGGGGCCACTGAAGCTTTCTTT | CAWIELTGATEAFF
TRBJ2-7 | TRBD1 | - | TRBV25-1 | TGTGCCAGCAGTGGATTGCTACAGGGGGGTTCCTACGAGCAGTACTTC | CASSGLLQGGSYEQYF
TRBJ2-7 | - | few | TRBV9 | TGTGCCAGCAGCGTAGCTGAGGGCTACGAGCAGTACTTC | CASSVAEGYEQYF